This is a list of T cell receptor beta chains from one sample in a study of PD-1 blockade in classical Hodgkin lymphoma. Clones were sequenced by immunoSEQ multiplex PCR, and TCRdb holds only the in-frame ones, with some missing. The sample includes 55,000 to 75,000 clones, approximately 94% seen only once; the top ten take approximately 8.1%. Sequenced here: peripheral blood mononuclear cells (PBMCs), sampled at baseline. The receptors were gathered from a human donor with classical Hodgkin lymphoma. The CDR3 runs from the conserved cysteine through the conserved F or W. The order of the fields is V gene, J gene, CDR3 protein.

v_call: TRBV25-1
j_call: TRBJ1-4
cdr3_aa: CASSEWPGEKLFF

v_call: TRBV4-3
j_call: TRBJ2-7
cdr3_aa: CASSQGSDSYEQYF

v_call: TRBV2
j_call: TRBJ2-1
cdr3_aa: CARRAQDEQFF

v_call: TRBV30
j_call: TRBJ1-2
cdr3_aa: CAWSSLVGLPYGYTF

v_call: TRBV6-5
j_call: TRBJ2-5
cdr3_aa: CASSAGLQETQYF

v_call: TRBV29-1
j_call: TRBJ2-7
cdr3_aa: CSVAGTNPNEQYF

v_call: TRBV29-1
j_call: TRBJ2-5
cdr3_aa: CSVATERETQYF

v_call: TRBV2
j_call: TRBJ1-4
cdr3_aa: CASVVGRRTTNEKLFF

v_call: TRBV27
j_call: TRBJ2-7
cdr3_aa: CASRPGTAAYEQYF

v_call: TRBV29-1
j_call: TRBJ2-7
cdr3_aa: CSVSWDRRTYEQYF

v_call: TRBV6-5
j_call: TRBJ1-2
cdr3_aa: CASLTAHGYTF

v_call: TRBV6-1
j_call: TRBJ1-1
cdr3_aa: CASSEAGLNTEAFF

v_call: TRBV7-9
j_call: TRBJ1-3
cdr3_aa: CASSAGGDGNTIYF

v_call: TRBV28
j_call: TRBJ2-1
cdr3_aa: CASSLIGRGIYNEQFF

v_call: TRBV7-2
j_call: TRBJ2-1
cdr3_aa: CASSLGRLYNEQFF

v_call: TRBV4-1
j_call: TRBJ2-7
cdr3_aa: CASSQPTGPKDDYEQYF

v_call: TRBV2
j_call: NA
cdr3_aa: CASSGQLYEQYF

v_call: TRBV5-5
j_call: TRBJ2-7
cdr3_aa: CASSQLAGSSYEQYF

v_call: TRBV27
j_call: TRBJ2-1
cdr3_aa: CASGTGTSGSTEQFF

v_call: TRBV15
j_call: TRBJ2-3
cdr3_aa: CATSRAPSPSGTDTQYF

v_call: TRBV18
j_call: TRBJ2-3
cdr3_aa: CASSPRRSGVDTQYF

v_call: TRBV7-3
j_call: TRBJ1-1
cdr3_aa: CASSLTSRGEAFF

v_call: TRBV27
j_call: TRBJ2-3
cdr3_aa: CASSLVGQTDFTDTQYF

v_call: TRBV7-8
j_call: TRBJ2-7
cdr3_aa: CASSFGSGSSSYEQYF

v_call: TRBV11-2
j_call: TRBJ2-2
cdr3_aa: CASSFYRTAAGELFF

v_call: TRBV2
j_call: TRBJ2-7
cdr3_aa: CASKWSSGESGEQYF

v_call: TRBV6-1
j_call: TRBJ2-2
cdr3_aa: CASSESLKTGELFF